Below, 26 T cell receptor beta chains from the same sample are listed, as sequenced in a study of graft-versus-host responses after intestinal transplantation. The assay was immunoSEQ multiplex PCR, and TCRdb's table has in-frame clones only and misses some. The sample lists nearly 100,000 clones; around 90% were seen once. The material was PBMCs, obtained about 450 days after intestinal transplant. The receptors stem from a human patient who received an intestinal transplant, so some T cells may come from the graft donor.

The V gene is TRBV2, the J gene TRBJ1-2; possible D gene TRBD1, 5 bases. Trimming took off 9 bases at V and 2 bases at J, with 16 bases between the two ends. Germline loops: CDR1 SNHLY, CDR2 FYNNEI. This CDR3 has 14 amino acids. The CDR3 DNA sequence: TGTGCCAGGGAAGGGGTTCAGCCAAACTATGGCTACACCTTC. Translating it yields CAREGVQPNYGYTF.

The chain is built from TRBV19 and TRBJ2-7; 9 nucleotides match TRBD2. The CDR3 loop spans 15 amino acids. In germline, CDR1 is LNHDA, CDR2 SQIVND (reference sequence). J was trimmed by 0 bases and V by 7 bases; bases with no gene match: 7. This chain's CDR3 is CASTGSGGSSYEQYF. For the CDR3, the DNA is TGTGCCAGTACTGGAAGCGGGGGGAGCTCCTACGAGCAGTACTTC. The variable domain in full, with the rest retrieved from reference TRBV19 and TRBJ2-7, is DGGITQSPKYLFRKEGQNVTLSCEQNLNHDAMYWYRQDPGQGLRLIYYSQIVNDFQKGDIAEGYSVSREKKESFPLTVTSAQKNPTAFYLCASTGSGGSSYEQYFGPGTRLTVT.

The genes are TRBV19 and TRBJ1-5; D uncertain. V was shortened by 1 base and J by 0 bases, with 7 bases between the two germline ends. This CDR3 region has 15 residues. Germline CDR1 and CDR2: LNHDA and SQIVND (reference sequence). The CDR3 here is CASSIGPVSNQPQHF. The CDR3 coding sequence is TGTGCCAGTAGTATAGGGCCCGTTAGCAATCAGCCCCAGCATTTT.

CDR3 sequence reads: CASSPGDREVIEAFF. CDR3 sequence (DNA): TGCGCCAGCAGCCCCGGGGACAGGGAAGTGATTGAAGCTTTCTTT. This chain joins TRBV5-1 and TRBJ1-1, with 9 bases lining up with TRBD1. The CDR3 loop spans 15 amino acids. CDR1 and CDR2 from the germline V gene are SGHRS and YFSETQ. Trimming cost V 4 bases and J 7 bases; bases outside gene matches: 11.

This clone was counted a single time. CDR3 sequence (DNA): TGTGCCAGCAGCTTAACGGACGGCACAGATACGCAGTATTTT. Protein: CASSLTDGTDTQYF. This chain uses TRBV7-3 with TRBJ2-3, with D hard to call. There are 14 residues in the CDR3. V was trimmed by 0 bases and J by 1 base, leaving 5 bases between them. The germline V gene has CDR1 SGHTA and CDR2 FQGTGA. Variable domain in full (rest from reference TRBV7-3 and TRBJ2-3): GAGVSQTPSNKVTEKGKYVELRCDPISGHTALYWYRQSLGQGPEFLIYFQGTGAADDSGLPNDRFFAVRPEGSVSTLKIQRTERGDSAVYLCASSLTDGTDTQYFGPGTRLTVL.

V usage is TRBV2 and J usage is TRBJ1-2, with 8 positions matching TRBD1. The germline CDR1 and CDR2 sequences are SNHLY and FYNNEI. The CDR3 contains 13 residues. Unmatched junction bases numbered 4, after V lost 6 bases and J lost 4 bases. In DNA form, the CDR3 reads TGTGCCAGCAGCGCCACAGGGGGCTATGGCTACACCTTC. Translating it yields CASSATGGYGYTF.

The count of this clone is one. The J gene is TRBJ1-5, the V gene TRBV19; D is undetermined. The CDR3 has 15 residues. V was trimmed by 1 base and J by 0 bases, leaving 7 bases between them. Per the germline V gene, CDR1 is LNHDA and CDR2 is SQIVND (reference sequence). DNA for the CDR3: TGTGCCAGTAGTATAGGCACGTATAGCAATCAGCCCCAGCATTTT. Its translation is CASSIGTYSNQPQHF.

The chain recombines TRBV14 with TRBJ1-5, with a possible D match to TRBD1 (6 bases). V lost 5 bases and J 4 bases, leaving 12 bases between the germline ends. Germline CDR1 and CDR2: SGHDN and FVKESK. The CDR3 has 14 residues. The CDR3 coding sequence is TGTGCCAGCAGCGTAGGGGGATCAAATCAGCCCCAGCATTTT. Its protein product is CASSVGGSNQPQHF. Looking up the rest from reference TRBV14 and TRBJ1-5 gives the full variable domain: EAGVTQFPSHSVIEKGQTVTLRCDPISGHDNLYWYRRVMGKEIKFLLHFVKESKQDESGMPNNRFLAERTGGTYSTLKVQPAELEDSGVYFCASSVGGSNQPQHFGDGTRLSIL.

J is TRBJ2-3 and V is TRBV9; D remains ambiguous. V lost 6 bases to trimming and J lost 2 bases, with 10 bases between them. CDR1 is SGDLS, CDR2 YYNGEE, per germline. This CDR3 is built from 13 residues. The CDR3 region is CASKGSYTDTQYF. Written as DNA, the CDR3 is TGTGCCAGCAAGGGCAGCTACACAGATACGCAGTATTTT. Based on the CDR3 plus reference TRBV9 and TRBJ2-3, the full variable domain is DSGVTQTPKHLITATGQRVTLRCSPRSGDLSVYWYQQSLDQGLQFLIQYYNGEERAKGNILERFSAQQFPDLHSELNLSSLELGDSALYFCASKGSYTDTQYFGPGTRLTVL.

The gene calls are TRBV5-4 and TRBJ2-3; the D gene is possibly TRBD2 (6 bases). Germline V gives CDR1 SGHNT, CDR2 YYREEE (reference sequence). The CDR3 covers 15 residues. Deletions cut 0 bases from V and 4 bases from J, with 12 bases between. CDR3 bases: TGTGCCAGCAGCTTGGACCTGGAGGGTCCAGATACGCAGTATTTT. Protein: CASSLDLEGPDTQYF.

The chain has TRBV7-3 and TRBJ2-5; the D gene is possibly TRBD2 (7 bases). CDR3 length: 17 residues. Germline lookup yields CDR1 SGHTA and CDR2 FQGTGA. Trimming stripped 0 bases from V and 1 base from J, with 15 bases between. The CDR3 region is CASSLTGGDISQETQYF. CDR3 sequence (DNA): TGTGCCAGCAGCTTAACTGGGGGGGACATAAGCCAAGAGACCCAGTACTTC.

The chain recombines TRBV18 with TRBJ1-6; possible D gene TRBD1, 5 bases. The V end lost 8 bases, the J end lost 3 bases, and 17 bases lay between the germline ends. The CDR3 consists of 16 residues. Per germline, CDR1 KGHSH and CDR2 LQKENI. The CDR3 region is CASTWDGRNYNSPLHF. The DNA of the CDR3 is TGTGCCAGCACCTGGGACGGACGAAACTATAATTCACCCCTCCACTTT.

Worth noting for this clone: Mismatch with germline at one junction end may stem from a read error. V is TRBV6-6 and J is TRBJ2-7; 9 nucleotides line up with TRBD1. CDR1 MNHNY and CDR2 SVGAGI come from the germline V gene (reference sequence). This CDR3 contains 15 residues. As DNA, the CDR3 is TGTGCCAGCAGCCATAAGACAGGGGGTGTTTACGGGCAGTACTTC. Translating it yields CASSHKTGGVYGQYF.

V gene TRBV11-2 combines with J gene TRBJ2-2; TRBD2 agrees at 11 bases. This CDR3 has 17 residues. V lost 1 base to trimming and J lost 4 bases; unmatched junction nucleotides: 5. Germline V gene sequence: CDR1 SGHAT, CDR2 FQNNGV. The CDR3 DNA is TGTGCCAGCAGCTTAGTCCCTAGCGGGGGGTTCACCGGGGAGCTGTTTTTT. This translates into CASSLVPSGGFTGELFF.

The rearrangement uses TRBV12-5 and TRBJ1-2; D remains unclear. Trimming left V 6 bases short and J 1 base short, with 12 bases between. CDR1 and CDR2 from the germline V gene are LGHNT and FRNRAP. CDR3 length equals 14 residues. CDR3 bases: TGTGCTAGTGGCTCAGGTGTGATTAACTATGGCTACACCTTC. Translated: CASGSGVINYGYTF.

This chain connects TRBV13 to TRBJ2-7; weak D call: TRBD1 (6 bases). CDR3 size: 15 residues. Trimming shortened V by 2 bases and J by 6 bases, and 17 bases separated the two germline ends. The germline gives CDR1 PRHDT, CDR2 FYEKMQ (reference sequence). The CDR3: CASSLTLGQGIEQYF. The DNA of the CDR3 is TGTGCCAGCAGCTTAACCCTAGGGCAGGGGATCGAGCAGTACTTC.

This clone occurred once. This chain links TRBV27 with TRBJ2-7; TRBD1 aligns across 8 bases. Losses at the gene ends were 5 bases for V and 2 bases for J; bases not matched to a gene: 8. There are 15 residues in the CDR3. CDR1 and CDR2 from the germline V gene are MNHEY and SMNVEV (reference sequence). The CDR3 sequence is CASSPRDRSAYEQYF. CDR3 DNA: TGTGCCAGCAGTCCGAGGGACAGGTCAGCCTACGAGCAGTACTTC.

The chain joins TRBV9 to TRBJ1-2; D is ambiguous. This CDR3 is built from 11 residues. V was clipped by 4 bases and J by 8 bases, with 9 bases between them. Per the germline V gene, CDR1 is SGDLS and CDR2 is YYNGEE. In DNA, the CDR3 is TGTGCCAGCAGCAGGTCTGGAGGCTACACCTTC. Translating it yields CASSRSGGYTF. The full variable domain, completed using reference TRBV9 and TRBJ1-2, is DSGVTQTPKHLITATGQRVTLRCSPRSGDLSVYWYQQSLDQGLQFLIQYYNGEERAKGNILERFSAQQFPDLHSELNLSSLELGDSALYFCASSRSGGYTFGSGTRLTVV.

The chain employs TRBV14 and TRBJ1-2, with a possible D match to TRBD1 (5 bases). With 3 bases removed from V and 5 bases from J, the gap between germline ends came to 19 bases. Germline CDR1 is SGHDN and CDR2 is FVKESK. The CDR3 totals 16 residues. CDR3 loop: CASSHRGVPFRYGYTF. The CDR3 DNA is TGTGCCAGCAGCCATCGGGGGGTCCCCTTTAGGTATGGCTACACCTTC.

V gene TRBV6-1 combines with J gene TRBJ2-7; tentatively, D is TRBD2 (6 bases). Germline CDR1 reads MNHNS; CDR2 reads SASEGT. The length of the CDR3 is 15 residues. The V and J ends lost 4 bases and 4 bases respectively, with 17 bases between them. CDR3 protein: CASSASYPGGYEQYF. Written as DNA, the CDR3 is TGTGCCAGCAGTGCGAGCTACCCTGGAGGGTACGAGCAGTACTTC.

The chain carries TRBV2 and TRBJ1-1; D remains ambiguous. The CDR3 length is 14 residues. Trimming shortened V by 6 bases and J by 1 base, and 12 bases separated the two germline ends. Looked up from germline, CDR1 is SNHLY and CDR2 is FYNNEI. The CDR3 DNA is TGTGCCAGCAGCCCTCTAATCCGGAACACTGAAGCTTTCTTT. This gives the protein CASSPLIRNTEAFF. Full variable domain (remainder filled in from reference TRBV2 and TRBJ1-1): EPEVTQTPSHQVTQMGQEVILRCVPISNHLYFYWYRQILGQKVEFLVSFYNNEISEKSEIFDDQFSVERPDGSNFTLKIRSTKLEDSAMYFCASSPLIRNTEAFFGQGTRLTVV.

The chain recombines TRBV6-1 with TRBJ1-2; perhaps TRBD1 as D (6 bases). Trimming left V 8 bases short and J 8 bases short, with 18 bases between. The CDR3 runs 13 residues. CDR1 and CDR2 (germline): MNHNS, SASEGT. The CDR3: CASVQGITRGYTF. CDR3 nucleotides: TGTGCCAGCGTACAGGGAATTACGCGCGGCTACACCTTC.

The chain carries TRBV29-1 and TRBJ2-2; no firm D call. This CDR3 is 12 amino acids long. Deletions cut 6 bases from V and 1 base from J, with 6 bases between. The germline V gene has CDR1 SQVTM and CDR2 ANQGSEA. CDR3 region: CSVHLNTGELFF. In DNA form, the CDR3 reads TGCAGCGTCCATTTGAACACCGGGGAGCTGTTTTTT.

The chain is built from TRBV12-5 and TRBJ2-5; D is unclear. Judging by the DNA end, TRBJ2-7 fits better; the J call may be wrong. Looked up from germline, CDR1 is LGHNT and CDR2 is FRNRAP. The CDR3 totals 12 residues. The CDR3 reads CASGFERYEQYF. The CDR3 DNA reads as TGTGCTAGTGGTTTTGAACGTTACGAGCAGTACTTC.

The chain employs TRBV15 and TRBJ1-2; D not resolved. The CDR3 has 17 residues. V shed 1 base and J shed 3 bases, with 18 bases lying between them. Germline V CDR1 and CDR2: LNHNV, YYDKDF (reference sequence). The CDR3 reads CATSRGVVEGWDYGYTF. The CDR3 DNA reads as TGTGCCACCAGCAGAGGGGTTGTTGAGGGCTGGGACTATGGCTACACCTTC.

The chain has TRBV29-1 and TRBJ1-3; D is perhaps TRBD1 (5 bases). Trimming stripped 0 bases from V and 8 bases from J, with 8 bases between. The CDR3 loop spans 12 amino acids. CDR1 SQVTM and CDR2 ANQGSEA come from the germline V gene. CDR3 in amino acids: CSVEDGGDTIYF. Here the CDR3 DNA reads TGCAGCGTTGAAGATGGGGGTGACACCATATATTTT.